This TCR beta chain was captured in a study of blood T cell repertoires in COVID-19. On the study more broadly: COVID-19 samples, acute and convalescent, were from the United States, Italy and Spain.

Profiling relied on immunoSEQ multiplex PCR, and the TCRdb table lists in-frame clones only, not all of them. The repertoire consists of approximately 130,000 clones, with around 86% occurring once and the leading ten covering about 20%. Recruitment covered about 25 US areas and drew participants whose ages spanned about 18 to 95 years. The germline gives CDR1 MNHEY, CDR2 SVGAGI. V was shortened by 7 bases and J by 1 base, with 13 bases between the two germline ends. The CDR3 runs to 15 residues. The sequence came from a man aged 25-45 years who had recovered from COVID-19. The sequencing input was PBMCs or T cells enriched from blood (not recorded which). The chain links TRBV6-5 to TRBJ2-2; the D is unclear. The CDR3 reads CASISLQLNTGELFF. DNA of the CDR3: TGTGCCAGCATTTCTCTTCAACTGAACACCGGGGAGCTGTTTTTT.